This entry lists 17 T cell receptor beta chains sequenced from one sample in a study of CD8+ T cells in alopecia areata. As the sequencing template, cDNA was produced by extracting RNA and reverse transcribing it. Repertoires were generated with immunoSEQ multiplex PCR, while TCRdb's copy carries only in-frame clones and drops some. The repertoire holds around 150,000 clones, with around 60% as singletons. The treatment denotes: oral pan-JAK inhibitor, 5-10 mg twice daily. The specimen was CD4+ T cells sorted from blood, collected at week 24, from a patient treated with tofacitinib. These receptors came from a human donor with alopecia areata.

The V call is TRBV30, the J call TRBJ2-5, with a weak D call TRBD1 (6 bases). Germline V gives CDR1 GTSNPN, CDR2 SVGIG (reference sequence). Trimming took 5 bases from V and 2 from J, leaving 12 bases between them. The CDR3 consists of 13 residues. The CDR3 reads CAWETGYQETQYF. As DNA, the CDR3 is TGTGCCTGGGAAACAGGGTATCAAGAGACCCAGTACTTC.

A few counts support this clone. V and J are TRBV29-1 and TRBJ2-7, with D perhaps TRBD1 (5 bases). Trimming took 5 bases from V and 3 from J, leaving 14 bases between them. Germline loops: CDR1 SQVTM, CDR2 ANQGSEA. The CDR3 consists of 13 residues. For the CDR3, the DNA is TGCAGCGTTAGTAAGGGGCCAAGCTACGAGCAGTACTTC. Translation: CSVSKGPSYEQYF.

The J gene is TRBJ2-1, the V gene TRBV30, with 10 bases fitting TRBD1. The CDR3 extends over 15 amino acids. Trimming at V came to 2 bases and at J to 5 bases, leaving 6 bases not matched to a gene. The germline CDR1 and CDR2 sequences are GTSNPN and SVGIG (reference sequence). The CDR3 DNA reads TGTGCCTGGAGTACGGGGGACAGGGGCCACAATGAGCAGTTCTTC. It translates to CAWSTGDRGHNEQFF.

The rearrangement links TRBV7-3 to TRBJ2-5, with D tentatively TRBD2 (6 bases). V was shortened by 5 bases and J by 4 bases, with 11 bases between the two germline ends. CDR1 is SGHTA, CDR2 FQGTGA, per germline. This CDR3 has 13 residues. The CDR3 is CASSPVGGETQYF. CDR3 DNA sequence: TGTGCCAGCAGCCCCGTCGGGGGAGAGACCCAGTACTTC.

CDR3 loop: CASSRSGQGEAFF. Written as DNA, the CDR3 is TGTGCCAGCAGCCGATCCGGACAGGGTGAAGCTTTCTTT. The genes are TRBV7-9 and TRBJ1-1; 8 nucleotides match TRBD1. J gave up 7 bases and V 5 bases, and 6 bases lay outside the gene matches. The CDR3 consists of 13 residues. Germline CDR1 SEHNR, CDR2 FQNEAQ (reference sequence).

This chain joins TRBV29-1 and TRBJ1-3, with D perhaps TRBD1 (5 bases). The CDR3 has 13 residues. The ends were cut back, 7 bases at V and 0 bases at J, with 10 bases in the middle. In germline, CDR1 is SQVTM, CDR2 ANQGSEA. The DNA for the CDR3 is TGCAGCGCCGGGGACCTCTCTGGAAACACCATATATTTT. It yields the protein CSAGDLSGNTIYF.

This rearrangement joins TRBV29-1 to TRBJ2-5; TRBD1 agrees at 7 bases. This CDR3 region has 15 residues. J was trimmed by 2 bases and V by 5 bases; bases with no gene match: 11. Germline assignment: CDR1 SQVTM and CDR2 ANQGSEA. The CDR3 nucleotides read TGCAGCGTTTCCATTCCGGGACAGCAACAAGAGACCCAGTACTTC. Translated, it gives CSVSIPGQQQETQYF.

V is TRBV6-6 and J is TRBJ1-5; maybe TRBD1 (6 bases). CDR3 length: 15 residues. Germline CDR1 and CDR2: MNHNY and SVGAGI (reference sequence). V was trimmed by 8 bases and J by 2 bases, leaving 16 bases between them. CDR3: CASAGGLARNQPQHF. The CDR3 DNA reads as TGTGCCAGCGCCGGGGGGCTTGCCCGCAATCAGCCCCAGCATTTT.

This clone was picked up a small number of times. The V gene is TRBV5-1, the J gene TRBJ2-7, with D perhaps TRBD1 (5 bases). The length of the CDR3 is 16 residues. Trimming left V 0 bases short and J 0 bases short, with 13 bases between. The V gene's germline CDR1 is SGHRS and CDR2 YFSETQ. Here the CDR3 DNA reads TGCGCCAGCAGCTTGGGTGGGGCACTGAGCTCCTACGAGCAGTACTTC. Residues: CASSLGGALSSYEQYF.

The chain couples TRBV15 to TRBJ2-5; D perhaps matches TRBD2 (6 bases). Trimming took 2 bases from V and 1 from J, leaving 11 bases between them. This CDR3 has 15 amino acids. CDR1 is LNHNV and CDR2 is YYDKDF in the germline V gene (reference sequence). This CDR3 is CATSRNPGLQETQYF. The CDR3 DNA sequence: TGTGCCACCAGCAGAAACCCGGGACTCCAAGAGACCCAGTACTTC.

This clone has a handful of counts. The chain employs TRBV21-1 and TRBJ2-7; the table's D gene call, TRBD1, was not cross checked with the DNA. TRBV21-1 is noted as a pseudogene. This CDR3 has 12 amino acids. CDR3 nucleotide sequence: TGTGCCAGCGGACAGGGGTCCTACGAGCAGTACTTC. Translating gives CASGQGSYEQYF.

The chain has TRBV5-1 and TRBJ2-7; a possible D gene is TRBD1 (6 bases). The CDR3 covers 13 residues. The germline V gene has CDR1 SGHRS and CDR2 YFSETQ. Trimming left V 0 bases short and J 9 bases short, with 13 bases between. The CDR3: CASSLELGAAQYF. CDR3 coding DNA: TGCGCCAGCAGCTTGGAATTGGGGGCCGCGCAGTACTTC.

The gene calls are TRBV10-3 and TRBJ2-3; tentatively, D is TRBD1 or TRBD2 (5 bases each). The CDR3 consists of 12 residues. Trimming took 4 bases from V and 4 from J, leaving 6 bases between them. Germline V gives CDR1 ENHRY, CDR2 SYGVKD. CDR3 nucleotide sequence: TGTGCCATCAGTGGGGACGCAGATACGCAGTATTTT. Its protein is CAISGDADTQYF.

The chain joins TRBV28 to TRBJ1-1; 8 nucleotides align to TRBD1. V dropped 3 bases and J dropped 5; count of bases not matched to a gene: 5. This CDR3 region has 14 residues. Germline loops: CDR1 MDHEN, CDR2 SYDVKM. DNA for the CDR3: TGTGCCAGCAGTTTTACAGGGGGAAGAACTGAAGCTTTCTTT. It translates to CASSFTGGRTEAFF.

The chain recombines TRBV7-2 with TRBJ1-1, with D perhaps matching TRBD1 (5 bases). This CDR3 region has 13 residues. Germline loops: CDR1 SGHTA, CDR2 FQGNSA. V was trimmed by 3 bases and J by 1 base, leaving 6 bases between them. The CDR3 region has the DNA TGTGCCAGCAGCTTCGGGGGGAACACTGAAGCTTTCTTT. Protein: CASSFGGNTEAFF.

CDR3 DNA: TGCGCCAGCAGCTTGGCCGAAAACGTGAACATTCAGTACTTC. Its translation is CASSLAENVNIQYF. The rearrangement joins TRBV5-1 to TRBJ2-4, with unresolved D. Germline CDR1 is SGHRS and CDR2 is YFSETQ. This CDR3 has 14 residues. V shed 0 bases and J shed 7 bases, with 11 bases lying between them.

The chain couples TRBV6-6 to TRBJ2-7; the match to TRBD2 covers 9 bases. This CDR3 is 16 amino acids long. Germline loops: CDR1 MNHNY, CDR2 SVGAGI (reference sequence). The V segment lost 6 bases and the J segment 2 bases; nucleotides outside the gene matches: 11. CDR3 amino acids: CASRSTLGGGAYEQYF. CDR3 coding DNA: TGTGCCAGCAGATCAACCCTTGGCGGGGGGGCCTACGAGCAGTACTTC.